Below, 22 T cell receptor beta chains from the same sample are listed, as sequenced in a study of shared clonotypes between healthy human individuals. Some clones are missing from TCRdb's copy, which holds only in-frame ones; the method was immunoSEQ multiplex PCR. The table records 400,000 to 600,000 clones, nearly 80% of them present only once. Sequenced: PBMCs. The receptors here all came from a woman in her 40s in good health. Some clones in this sample may be carry-over from other donors' samples.

This clone was counted once. The rearrangement joins TRBV4-2 to TRBJ2-7, with D perhaps assigned TRBD1 or TRBD2 (5 bases each). Germline CDR1 reads LGHNA; CDR2 reads YNFKEQ. The CDR3 consists of 17 residues. V lost 1 base to trimming and J lost 3 bases, with 19 bases between them. This CDR3 is CASSQAPWDLSIYEQYF. In DNA, the CDR3 is TGTGCCAGCAGCCAAGCCCCGTGGGACCTCAGTATCTACGAGCAGTACTTC.

The rearrangement joins TRBV5-6 to TRBJ2-5, with 12 bases matching TRBD1. The CDR3 covers 14 residues. With 4 bases clipped from V and 4 bases from J, the junction kept 2 bases outside the gene matches. Germline CDR1 is SGHDT and CDR2 is YYEEEE. In DNA, the CDR3 is TGTGCCAGCAGCGGGGACAGGGGGCTAGAGACCCAGTACTTC. It encodes CASSGDRGLETQYF.

Only one count was recorded for this clone. The chain carries TRBV7-3 and TRBJ2-3; no clear D gene. This CDR3 spans 13 amino acids. Germline V gene sequence: CDR1 SGHTA, CDR2 FQGTGA. Trimming removed 2 bases from V and 3 bases from J, with 6 bases in between. DNA of the CDR3: TGTGCCAGCAGCTTACTAGTTACAGATACGCAGTATTTT. As protein: CASSLLVTDTQYF.

The V gene is TRBV19, the J gene TRBJ2-1; D is perhaps TRBD1 (5 bases). Trimming shortened V by 3 bases and J by 0 bases, and 6 bases separated the two germline ends. Per germline, CDR1 LNHDA and CDR2 SQIVND (reference sequence). The CDR3 is 14 residues long. Here the CDR3 reads CASSMQGSYNEQFF. CDR3 nucleotide sequence: TGTGCCAGTAGTATGCAGGGCTCCTACAATGAGCAGTTCTTC.

As regards this clone: In the same sample, other DNA sequences code for this CDR3. CDR3: CASSVEGTRGNEQFF. The DNA for the CDR3 is TGTGCCAGCAGCGTAGAAGGGACTAGGGGCAATGAGCAGTTCTTC. The rearrangement uses TRBV9 and TRBJ2-1; 8 bases match TRBD2. From germline, CDR1 is SGDLS and CDR2 YYNGEE. Trimming removed 0 bases from V and 6 bases from J; junction bases left unmatched: 5. The CDR3 sequence is 15 residues long.

The DNA for the CDR3 is TGTGCCTTGAGCTTAATTGGGACAGGTGAAGAAGCAGATACGCAGTATTTT. It is translated as CALSLIGTGEEADTQYF. This sequence joins TRBV30 and TRBJ2-3; 8 bases map to TRBD1. The CDR3 has 17 residues. Germline CDR1 reads GTSNPN; CDR2 reads SVGIG (reference sequence). The junction had 19 bases not matched to a gene; V was cut back by 7 bases and J by 4 bases. Based on the CDR3 plus reference TRBV30 and TRBJ2-3, the full variable domain is SQTIHQWPATLVQPVGSPLSLECTVEGTSNPNLYWYRQAAGRGLQLLFYSVGIGQISSEVPQNLSASRPQDRQFILSSKKLLLSDSGFYLCALSLIGTGEEADTQYFGPGTRLTVL.

This clone was picked up a small number of times. CDR3: CASSLFGEGARNTEAFF. CDR3 DNA: TGTGCCAGCAGTTTATTCGGGGAGGGGGCGAGGAACACTGAAGCTTTCTTT. The chain joins TRBV28 to TRBJ1-1, with 7 nucleotides matching TRBD1. Trimming removed 1 base from V and 1 base from J; junction bases left unmatched: 9. The CDR3 is 17 amino acids. CDR1 MDHEN and CDR2 SYDVKM come from the germline V gene.

The chain is built from TRBV28 and TRBJ1-5, with a tentative D call TRBD1 (5 bases). Trimming shortened V by 9 bases and J by 6 bases, and 12 bases separated the two germline ends. This CDR3 is built from 12 residues. Germline V gene lookup returns CDR1 MDHEN and CDR2 SYDVKM. CDR3 nucleotides: TGTGCCAGTGGAGGGGTGGTTCAGCCCCAGCATTTT. It is translated as CASGGVVQPQHF.

The V gene is TRBV5-1, the J gene TRBJ2-1; maybe TRBD2 (6 bases). In germline, CDR1 is SGHRS, CDR2 YFSETQ. V was cut by 0 bases and J by 9 bases, with 16 bases left in between. The CDR3 is made up of 15 amino acids. The CDR3 DNA reads TGCGCCAGCAGCTTGGCGGCCTCCGGAGCGGGTGAGCAGTTCTTC. Translating it yields CASSLAASGAGEQFF.

This sequence joins TRBV7-9 and TRBJ1-1, with TRBD1 matching 7 bases. V lost 5 bases to trimming and J lost 5 bases; unmatched junction nucleotides: 8. The CDR3 covers 14 residues. CDR1 and CDR2 (germline): SEHNR, FQNEAQ (reference sequence). CDR3 sequence (DNA): TGTGCCAGCAGCCGGGACAGAGGGACTACTGAAGCTTTCTTT. It encodes CASSRDRGTTEAFF.

V is TRBV19 and J is TRBJ2-7; possible D gene TRBD1, 6 bases. V lost 4 bases and J 0 bases, leaving 13 bases between the germline ends. The length of the CDR3 is 15 residues. CDR1 is LNHDA, CDR2 SQIVND, per germline (reference sequence). DNA for the CDR3: TGTGCCAGTAGTAGCGAGGGCAGGGGCTCCTACGAGCAGTACTTC. Translated, it gives CASSSEGRGSYEQYF.

The genes are TRBV15 and TRBJ2-5; a possible D gene is TRBD2 (6 bases). Matching the DNA end better, TRBJ2-7 makes the J call doubtful. This CDR3 is 13 amino acids long. Germline V gives CDR1 LNHNV, CDR2 YYDKDF (reference sequence). For the CDR3, the DNA is TGTGCCACCGGGGAGGAGAGGGCAGACGAGCAGTACTTC. Its protein is CATGEERADEQYF.

The chain recombines TRBV7-2 with TRBJ1-5; D unresolved. V lost 1 base to trimming and J lost 2 bases, with 9 bases between them. The CDR3 is 15 residues long. Per the germline V gene, CDR1 is SGHTA and CDR2 is FQGNSA. CDR3 bases: TGTGCCAGCAGCTTAGGGGGTGGGGGCAATCAGCCCCAGCATTTT. Protein product: CASSLGGGGNQPQHF.

This clone was detected only once. V and J are TRBV15 and TRBJ2-7, with D maybe TRBD1 (6 bases). This CDR3 has 13 amino acids. V was cut by 4 bases and J by 7 bases, with 14 bases left in between. Per germline, CDR1 LNHNV and CDR2 YYDKDF (reference sequence). CDR3 sequence: CATSIQGSGEQYF. The CDR3, as DNA: TGTGCCACCAGCATCCAGGGGTCGGGTGAGCAGTACTTC.

V usage is TRBV7-9 and J usage is TRBJ1-4; tentatively, D is TRBD1 (5 bases). Germline CDR1 is SEHNR and CDR2 is FQNEAQ (reference sequence). The CDR3 is 17 amino acids. V was clipped by 1 base and J by 3 bases, with 15 bases between them. In DNA form, the CDR3 reads TGTGCCAGCAGCTTAGATGGGCCCAGGGTGGCTAATGAAAAACTGTTTTTT. Translating it yields CASSLDGPRVANEKLFF.

This clone was detected once. CDR3 in DNA: TGTGCCAGCAGCTTAAGGTCGGGGGCCGGGACAGGTATTTGGGAGCAGTACTTC. Protein sequence: CASSLRSGAGTGIWEQYF. This rearrangement joins TRBV7-8 to TRBJ2-7; the match to TRBD1 covers 8 bases. J lost 7 bases, V lost 2 bases, and 19 bases had no gene match. Germline CDR1 and CDR2: SGHVS and FQNEAQ. This CDR3 contains 18 residues.

The V and J genes are TRBV27 and TRBJ2-5, with TRBD1 matching over 7 bases. After removal of 8 bases from V and 11 bases from J, the junction contained 14 bases not matched to a gene. This CDR3 contains 13 residues. In germline, CDR1 is MNHEY, CDR2 SMNVEV (reference sequence). The CDR3 loop is CASRFTGTVEQYF. The CDR3 bases are TGTGCCAGCCGATTCACCGGGACAGTTGAGCAGTACTTC.

Of note for this clone: Additional DNA sequences in this sample encode the identical CDR3. DNA for the CDR3: TGTGCCAGCAGCTTAGGGGGAAGCACTGAAGCTTTCTTT. It specifies CASSLGGSTEAFF. The rearrangement links TRBV7-6 to TRBJ1-1; D unclear. Trimming took 1 base from V and 4 from J, leaving 7 bases between them. The CDR3 covers 13 residues. Looked up from germline, CDR1 is SGHVS and CDR2 is FNYEAQ.

This chain joins TRBV28 and TRBJ1-5; the D gene is possibly TRBD1 (5 bases). Per germline, CDR1 MDHEN and CDR2 SYDVKM. V was pared by 7 bases and J by 7 bases, with 17 bases between. The CDR3 is 14 residues long. This CDR3 reads CASTTTGGGQPQHF. The CDR3 nucleotides are TGTGCCAGCACCACTACAGGAGGCGGGCAGCCCCAGCATTTT. The full variable domain, with the rest looked up from reference TRBV28 and TRBJ1-5, is DVKVTQSSRYLVKRTGEKVFLECVQDMDHENMFWYRQDPGLGLRLIYFSYDVKMKEKGDIPEGYSVSREKKERFSLILESASTNQTSMYLCASTTTGGGQPQHFGDGTRLSIL.

V usage is TRBV23-1 and J usage is TRBJ1-5; a weak D match, TRBD1 (6 bases). TRBV23-1 is an ORF for which the function is uncertain. Trimming stripped 6 bases from V and 0 bases from J, with 12 bases between. The CDR3 consists of 15 residues. The CDR3 DNA reads TGCGCCAGCAGCACGACAGGAGATAGCAATCAGCCCCAGCATTTT. Translation: CASSTTGDSNQPQHF.

This chain connects TRBV5-4 to TRBJ2-5; TRBD2 aligns across 8 bases. J lost 3 bases, V lost 4 bases, and 2 bases had no gene match. The CDR3 totals 13 residues. Per the germline V gene, CDR1 is SGHNT and CDR2 is YYREEE (reference sequence). In DNA form, the CDR3 reads TGTGCCAGCAGCCCCGGGGGGGAAGAGACCCAGTACTTC. Translated: CASSPGGEETQYF.

The chain couples TRBV27 to TRBJ2-7; tentatively, D is TRBD1 (6 bases). The CDR3 covers 15 residues. V lost 2 bases, J lost 3 bases, and 14 bases lay in between. Germline V CDR1 and CDR2: MNHEY, SMNVEV (reference sequence). This CDR3 reads CASSLGLTGVYEQYF. CDR3 nucleotide sequence: TGTGCCAGCAGTTTAGGGCTGACAGGTGTCTACGAGCAGTACTTC.